Each of the 3 T cell receptor beta chains below was sequenced from the same sample in a study of blood T cell repertoires in COVID-19. Data came from immunoSEQ multiplex PCR; TCRdb stores just in-frame clones and leaves some out. The table has 250,000 to 350,000 clones, around 87% seen once. Sample: PBMCs or T cells enriched from blood (not recorded which). These receptor sequences come from a woman under 30 with acute COVID-19.

The chain is built from TRBV10-3 and TRBJ1-1; D is undetermined. This CDR3 spans 15 amino acids. The V end lost 0 bases, the J end lost 3 bases, and 11 bases lay between the germline ends. The germline V gene encodes CDR1 ENHRY and CDR2 SYGVKD. The CDR3 DNA is TGTGCCATCAGTGAGTCGACGGGAAGGGACACTGAAGCTTTCTTT. Encoded protein: CAISESTGRDTEAFF.

The chain couples TRBV6-6 to TRBJ1-2, with D possibly matching TRBD1 (6 bases). Trimming shortened V by 0 bases and J by 4 bases, and 9 bases separated the two germline ends. This CDR3 has 14 residues. Germline V gene sequence: CDR1 MNHNY, CDR2 SVGAGI (reference sequence). The CDR3 coding sequence is TGTGCCAGCAGTTACTCTAGGGACACCTATGGCTACACCTTC. Encoded protein: CASSYSRDTYGYTF.

The J gene is TRBJ2-5, the V gene TRBV18; 8 bases match TRBD1. The CDR3 has 17 amino acids. Germline V gene lookup returns CDR1 KGHSH and CDR2 LQKENI. V trimming: 0 bases; J trimming: 2 bases; junction bases outside the gene matches: 8. For the CDR3, the DNA is TGTGCCAGCTCACCACCCAACCGCCACAGGGGGCAAGAGACCCAGTACTTC. Translation gives CASSPPNRHRGQETQYF.